This TCR beta chain was sequenced in a study of OX40 agonist ivuxolimab in advanced cancers. Overall study: Patients were infused with ivuxolimab every 2 weeks at 0.01 to 10 mg/kg. Study-wide findings and caveats: Clonal expansion from baseline to week 6 occurred in both CD4+ and CD8+ T cells.

The assay was immunoSEQ multiplex PCR, and TCRdb's table has in-frame clones only and misses some. The sample shows tens of thousands of clones, 75% to 95% of them seen only once. CDR1 SGHRS and CDR2 YFSETQ come from the germline V gene. Trimming removed 4 bases at V and 2 bases at J, with 10 bases between. This CDR3 spans 13 amino acids. In its sample, this clone was seen a few times. Its specificity is not known. Baseline was the first blood sampling point, followed by cycle 4 day 1 and cycle 7 day 1. The sequencing here drew on CD4+ or CD8+ T cells sorted from blood, taken in a trial of the OX40 agonist ivuxolimab. The sequence derives from an adult with an advanced solid tumor such as melanoma, head and neck, liver or kidney cancer. The genes are TRBV5-1 and TRBJ2-7; TRBD1 or TRBD2 may be the D gene (5 bases each). CDR3 DNA sequence: TGCGCCAGCAGCGAGCCGGGGCCCTACGAGCAGTACTTC. Residues: CASSEPGPYEQYF.